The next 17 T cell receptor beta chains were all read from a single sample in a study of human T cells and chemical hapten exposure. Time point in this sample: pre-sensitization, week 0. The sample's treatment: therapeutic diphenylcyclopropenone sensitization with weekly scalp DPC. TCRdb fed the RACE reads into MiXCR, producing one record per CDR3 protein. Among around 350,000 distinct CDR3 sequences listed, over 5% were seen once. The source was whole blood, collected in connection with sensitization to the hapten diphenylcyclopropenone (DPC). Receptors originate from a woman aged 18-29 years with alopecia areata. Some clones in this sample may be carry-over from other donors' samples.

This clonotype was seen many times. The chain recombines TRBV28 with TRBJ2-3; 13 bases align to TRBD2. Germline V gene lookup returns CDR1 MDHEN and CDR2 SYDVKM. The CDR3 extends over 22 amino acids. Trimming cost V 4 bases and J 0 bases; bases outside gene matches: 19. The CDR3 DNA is TGTGCCAGCAGTTACGTTATCCTGGGACTAGCGGGGAATACCGCTAGCACAGATACGCAGTATTTT. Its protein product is CASSYVILGLAGNTASTDTQYF.

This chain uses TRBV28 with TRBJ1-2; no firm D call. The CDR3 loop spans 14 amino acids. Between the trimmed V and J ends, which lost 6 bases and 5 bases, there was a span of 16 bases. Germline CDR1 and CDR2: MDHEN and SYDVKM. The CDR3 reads CASRSGSEIYGYTF. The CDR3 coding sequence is TGTGCCAGCAGATCCGGATCCGAAATTTATGGCTACACCTTC.

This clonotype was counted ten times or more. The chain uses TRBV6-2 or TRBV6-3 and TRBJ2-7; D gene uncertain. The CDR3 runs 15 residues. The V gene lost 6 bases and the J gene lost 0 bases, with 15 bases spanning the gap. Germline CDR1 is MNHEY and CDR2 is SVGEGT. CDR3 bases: TGTGCCAGCAGCCAACCACGGGCAGGCTCCTACGAGCAGTACTTC. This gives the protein CASSQPRAGSYEQYF.

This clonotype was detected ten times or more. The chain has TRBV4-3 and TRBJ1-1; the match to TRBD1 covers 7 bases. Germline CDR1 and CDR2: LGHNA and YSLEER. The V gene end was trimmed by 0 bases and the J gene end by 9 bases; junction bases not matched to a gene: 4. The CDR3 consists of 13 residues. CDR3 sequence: CASSQDRGQQAFF. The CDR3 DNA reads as TGCGCCAGCAGCCAAGATAGGGGGCAGCAAGCTTTCTTT.

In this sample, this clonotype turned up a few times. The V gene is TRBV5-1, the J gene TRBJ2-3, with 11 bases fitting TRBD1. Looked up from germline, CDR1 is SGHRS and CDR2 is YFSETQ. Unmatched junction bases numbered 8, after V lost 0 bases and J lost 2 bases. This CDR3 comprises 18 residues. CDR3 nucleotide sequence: TGCGCCAGCAGCTTGGTAAGGACAGGGGGCGCCCCCACAGATACGCAGTATTTT. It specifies CASSLVRTGGAPTDTQYF.

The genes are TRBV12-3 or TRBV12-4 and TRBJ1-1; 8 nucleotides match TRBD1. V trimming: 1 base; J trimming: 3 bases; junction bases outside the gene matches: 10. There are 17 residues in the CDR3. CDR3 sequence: CASSLGAWTGQDTEAFF. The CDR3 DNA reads TGTGCCAGCAGTTTAGGGGCATGGACAGGGCAGGACACTGAAGCTTTCTTT.

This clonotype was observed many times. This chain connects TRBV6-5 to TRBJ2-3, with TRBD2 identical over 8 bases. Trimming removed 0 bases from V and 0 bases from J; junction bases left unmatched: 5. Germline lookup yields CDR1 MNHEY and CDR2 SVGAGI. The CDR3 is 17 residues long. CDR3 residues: CASSYSSSGPSTDTQYF. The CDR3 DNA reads TGTGCCAGCAGTTACTCCTCTAGCGGGCCAAGCACAGATACGCAGTATTTT.

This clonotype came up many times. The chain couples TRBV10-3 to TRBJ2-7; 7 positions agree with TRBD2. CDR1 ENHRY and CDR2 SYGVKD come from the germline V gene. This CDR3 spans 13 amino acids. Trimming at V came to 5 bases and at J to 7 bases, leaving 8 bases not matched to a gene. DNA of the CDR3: TGTGCCATCAGTACCGGACTAGTGGATGAGCAGTACTTC. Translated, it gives CAISTGLVDEQYF.

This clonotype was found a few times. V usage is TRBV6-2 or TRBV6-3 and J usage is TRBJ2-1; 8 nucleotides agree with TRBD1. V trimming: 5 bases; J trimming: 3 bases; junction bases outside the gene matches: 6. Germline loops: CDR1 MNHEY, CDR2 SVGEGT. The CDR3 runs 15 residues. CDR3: CASSDTGGIYNEQFF. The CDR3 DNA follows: TGTGCCAGCAGTGACACAGGGGGGATCTACAATGAGCAGTTCTTC.

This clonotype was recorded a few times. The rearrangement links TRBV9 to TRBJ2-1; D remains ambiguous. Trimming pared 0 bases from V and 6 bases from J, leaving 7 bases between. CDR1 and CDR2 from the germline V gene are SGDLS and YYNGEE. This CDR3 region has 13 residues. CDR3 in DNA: TGTGCCAGCAGCGTAGGGGGAACCAATGAGCAGTTCTTC. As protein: CASSVGGTNEQFF.

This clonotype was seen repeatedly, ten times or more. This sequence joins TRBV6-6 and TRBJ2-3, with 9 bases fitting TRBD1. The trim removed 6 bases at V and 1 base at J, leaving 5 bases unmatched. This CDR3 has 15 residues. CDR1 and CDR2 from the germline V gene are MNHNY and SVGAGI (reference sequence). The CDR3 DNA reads TGTGCCAGCAGACGAGGGACAGGGCGCACAGATACGCAGTATTTT. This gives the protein CASRRGTGRTDTQYF.

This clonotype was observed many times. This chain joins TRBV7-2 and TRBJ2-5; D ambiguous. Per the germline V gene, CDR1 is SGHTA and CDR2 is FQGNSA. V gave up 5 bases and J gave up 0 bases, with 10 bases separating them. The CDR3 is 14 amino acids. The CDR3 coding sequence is TGTGCCAGCAGCCCCTTCGAGTACCAAGAGACCCAGTACTTC. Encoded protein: CASSPFEYQETQYF.

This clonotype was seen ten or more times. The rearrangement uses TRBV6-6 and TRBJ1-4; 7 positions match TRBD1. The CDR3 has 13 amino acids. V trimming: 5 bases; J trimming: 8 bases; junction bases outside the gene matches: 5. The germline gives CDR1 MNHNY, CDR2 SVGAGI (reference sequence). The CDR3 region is CASSKDRPEKLFF. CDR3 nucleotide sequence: TGTGCCAGCAGTAAGGACAGGCCCGAAAAACTGTTTTTT.

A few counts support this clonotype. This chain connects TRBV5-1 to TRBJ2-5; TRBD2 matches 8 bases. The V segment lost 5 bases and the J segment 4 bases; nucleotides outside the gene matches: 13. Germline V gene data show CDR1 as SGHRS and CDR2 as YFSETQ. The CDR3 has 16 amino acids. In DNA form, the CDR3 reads TGCGCCAGCAGACCCAATCAGGGTGCGGGAGGAGAGACCCAGTACTTC. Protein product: CASRPNQGAGGETQYF.

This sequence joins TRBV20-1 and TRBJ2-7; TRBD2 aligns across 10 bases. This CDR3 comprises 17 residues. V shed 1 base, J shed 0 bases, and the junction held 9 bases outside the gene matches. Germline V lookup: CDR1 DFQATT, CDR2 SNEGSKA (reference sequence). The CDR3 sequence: CSARGASGGRTSYEQYF. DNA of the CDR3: TGCAGTGCTAGAGGGGCTAGCGGGGGCCGTACCTCCTACGAGCAGTACTTC.

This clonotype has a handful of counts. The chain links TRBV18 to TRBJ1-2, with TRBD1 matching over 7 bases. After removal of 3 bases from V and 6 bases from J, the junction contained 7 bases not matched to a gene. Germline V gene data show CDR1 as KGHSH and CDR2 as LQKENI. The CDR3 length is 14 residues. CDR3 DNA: TGTGCCAGCTCACCCCAGGGGGGAGAAAATGGCTACACCTTC. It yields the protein CASSPQGGENGYTF.

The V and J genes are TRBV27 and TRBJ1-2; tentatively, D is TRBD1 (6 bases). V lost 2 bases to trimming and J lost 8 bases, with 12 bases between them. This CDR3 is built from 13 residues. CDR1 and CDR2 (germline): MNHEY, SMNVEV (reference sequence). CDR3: CASSLLQGGGYTF. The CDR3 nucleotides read TGTGCCAGCAGTTTACTACAGGGTGGAGGCTACACCTTC.